This T cell receptor (beta chain) was sequenced in a study of cytomegalovirus exposure and HLA in healthy donors. The CDR3 is 14 amino acids. Germline loops: CDR1 SGHRS, CDR2 YFSETQ. Trimming removed 4 bases from V and 8 bases from J; junction bases left unmatched: 10. This clone was seen a few times. Both 60 Vbeta primers and 13 Jbeta primers went into the PCR. Only in-frame clones appear in the TCRdb table, and some are missing; sequencing was by immunoSEQ multiplex PCR. The sample lists some 150,000 clones, about 72% occurring once. Material for sequencing was PBMCs. The gene calls are TRBV5-1 and TRBJ1-2, with 8 positions matching TRBD1. This TCR derives from a man between 60 and 70 years old in good health and CMV-seronegative. The CDR3 DNA reads as TGCGCCAGCAGCCCTGGGACAGGTAGTGGGGGCTACACCTTC. As protein: CASSPGTGSGGYTF.